This is a list of T cell receptor beta chains from one sample in a study of cytomegalovirus exposure and HLA in healthy donors. Method: immunoSEQ multiplex PCR; TCRdb's copy keeps in-frame clones and lacks some. The table includes roughly 97,000 clones, 81% detected once. The sequencing sample was made of PBMCs. These receptors all stem from a middle-aged man in good health and CMV-seropositive. Both conserved end residues are part of each CDR3. The D gene is left open where the match is weak. Some rows mark clone size as missing; the rest say once, few, many or name a class of expanded clone.

v_call	d_call	clone_size	j_call	cdr3_nt	cdr3_aa
TRBV11-2	TRBD2	.	TRBJ2-5	TGTGCCAGCAGCCTAAAGGGGACTAGCGGGATACAAGAGACCCAGTACTTC	CASSLKGTSGIQETQYF
TRBV19	TRBD2	.	TRBJ2-2	TGTGCCAGTAGCCGCGGACTAGCGGGGGTTTCGAACACCGGGGAGCTGTTTTTT	CASSRGLAGVSNTGELFF
TRBV19	.	.	TRBJ1-6	TGTGCCAGTAGTTCAAGGGGATCACCCCTCCACTTT	CASSSRGSPLHF
TRBV5-1	.	.	TRBJ2-3	TGCGCCAGCAGCTTGCTTAGCGGCGTGGATACGCAGTATTTT	CASSLLSGVDTQYF
TRBV5-1	TRBD2	.	TRBJ2-3	TGCGCCAGCGGTCTAGCGGCCGAGTCAGATACGCAGTATTTT	CASGLAAESDTQYF
TRBV5-1	TRBD2	.	TRBJ2-1	TGCGCCAGCAGCTTGGTTGGACTAGTAAATGAGCAGTTCTTC	CASSLVGLVNEQFF
TRBV15	TRBD2	.	TRBJ2-1	TGTGCCACCAGCAAGCTAGCGGATTACAATGAGCAGTTCTTC	CATSKLADYNEQFF
TRBV7-9	.	.	TRBJ1-6	TGTGCCAGCAGCTTTTCAGGGGATAATTCACCCCTCCACTTT	CASSFSGDNSPLHF
TRBV2	.	.	TRBJ1-1	TGTGCCAGCAGGAGGGAAGGGAGCCACACTGAAGCTTTCTTT	CASRREGSHTEAFF
TRBV4-1	.	.	TRBJ1-1	TGCGCCAGCAGCCAAATACAGGGAGGGACTGAAGCTTTCTTT	CASSQIQGGTEAFF
TRBV5-1	TRBD2	.	TRBJ2-3	TGCGCCACCACCGGGGGCGGGAGGATCACAGATACGCAGTATTTT	CATTGGGRITDTQYF
TRBV15	TRBD1	.	TRBJ2-1	TGTGCCACCAGCAGAGATCCGACAGGGGGCGCTGACAATGAGCAGTTCTTC	CATSRDPTGGADNEQFF
TRBV11-2	.	.	TRBJ2-7	TGTGCCAGCAGCTCGTACCGGGACAACTCCTACGAGCAGTACTTC	CASSSYRDNSYEQYF
TRBV29-1	.	few	TRBJ1-5	TGCAGCGTCGCGGCGGGAACGGATCAGCCCCAGCATTTT	CSVAAGTDQPQHF
TRBV28	.	few	TRBJ2-7	TGTGCCAGCAGTTCCTGGACAGTTGAGCAGTACTTC	CASSSWTVEQYF
TRBV6-5	.	.	TRBJ1-3	TGTGCCAGCAGCGAACATCTCTCTGGAAACACCATATATTTT	CASSEHLSGNTIYF
TRBV6-4	.	.	TRBJ1-1	TGTGCCAGCAGTGAAAATCCAGAGAACACTGAAGCTTTCTTT	CASSENPENTEAFF
TRBV28	.	.	TRBJ2-7	TGTGCCAGCAGTTTAGGAGGGCAGGGTTGGTACGAGCAGTACTTC	CASSLGGQGWYEQYF
TRBV19	.	.	TRBJ1-5	TGTGCCAGTACCAGGGATCCGGTGGGCAATCAGCCCCAGCATTTT	CASTRDPVGNQPQHF
TRBV15	TRBD1	.	TRBJ2-7	TGTGCCACCTGCCGGGACAGGGGCTTCGAGCAGTACTTC	CATCRDRGFEQYF
TRBV20-1	.	.	TRBJ1-1	TGCAGCTCCCCACAGTCCCAAGCTTTCTTT	CSSPQSQAFF
TRBV18	.	few	TRBJ1-1	TGTGCCAGCTCCCCACACTGGAACACTGAAGCTTTCTTT	CASSPHWNTEAFF
TRBV30	.	.	TRBJ2-7	TGTGCCTGGAATAGGGGTTACGAGCAGTACTTC	CAWNRGYEQYF
TRBV30	.	.	TRBJ1-2	TGTGCCTGGAGTGGAAAGGGGGAAAGCGTGGGCTATGGCTACACCTTC	CAWSGKGESVGYGYTF
TRBV29-1	.	.	TRBJ1-5	TGCAGCGTTGTGGCACAGCCCAATCAGCCCCAGCATTTT	CSVVAQPNQPQHF
TRBV9	TRBD1	.	TRBJ1-5	TGTGCCAGCAGCGTAGGGGACAGGGACCAGCCCCAGCATTTT	CASSVGDRDQPQHF
TRBV21-1	.	.	TRBJ1-1	TGTGCCAGCAGCCAGCGACCGAACACTGAAGCTTTCTTT	CASSQRPNTEAFF
TRBV18	.	.	TRBJ1-1	TGTGCCAGCTCACCAGGAGGGAACACTGAAGCTTTCTTT	CASSPGGNTEAFF
TRBV9	.	.	TRBJ1-1	TGTGCCAGCAGCGAGGAGGTGAACACTGAAGCTTTCTTT	CASSEEVNTEAFF
TRBV7-9	.	.	TRBJ1-3	TGTGCCAGCAGCTTAGCGGGGCTAAATTTT	CASSLAGLNF
TRBV5-1	.	.	TRBJ2-5	TGCGCCAGCAGCTTGGAGGGGGTGAAGACCCAGTACTTC	CASSLEGVKTQYF
TRBV18	TRBD1	.	TRBJ1-2	TGTGCCAGCTCCCCTAAGACAGGGGGCTATGGCTACACCTTC	CASSPKTGGYGYTF
TRBV11-2	.	.	TRBJ2-3	TGTGCCAGCAGCTTAGATCTCTCGGTCGCGGTCGAGTATTTT	CASSLDLSVAVEYF
TRBV6-1	.	.	TRBJ1-1	TGTGCCAGCAGGGGCGGCAGGGTCGGAACTGAAGCTTTCTTT	CASRGGRVGTEAFF
TRBV15	.	.	TRBJ2-2	TGTGCCACCAGCAGGGACAGATCGAACACCGGGGAGCTGTTTTTT	CATSRDRSNTGELFF
TRBV7-9	.	.	TRBJ2-3	TGTGCCAGCAGCTTAGTTATCGGCACAGATACGCAGTATTTT	CASSLVIGTDTQYF
TRBV11-2	TRBD1	few	TRBJ1-1	TGTGCCAGCAGCTTAGTAACAGGGGCGGCCACTGAAGCTTTCTTT	CASSLVTGAATEAFF
TRBV5-6	.	.	TRBJ2-1	TGTGCCAGCAGCTTGAGGGGTGGTGAGCAGTTCTTC	CASSLRGGEQFF
TRBV25-1	TRBD1	.	TRBJ2-7	TGTGCCAGCAGACCGACAGGGCTCTACGAGCAGTACTTC	CASRPTGLYEQYF
TRBV5-1	TRBD1	.	TRBJ2-1	TGCGCCAGCAGCTTGGGACAGGGTTCCAATGAGCAGTTCTTC	CASSLGQGSNEQFF
TRBV7-5	.	.	TRBJ1-5	TGTGCCAGAAGCCCCTGGACAGGGACTGTGTGTCAGCCCCAGCATTTT	CARSPWTGTVCQPQHF
TRBV6-1	.	.	TRBJ1-2	TGTGCCAGCAGTGTAACAAGTAACTATGGCTACACCTTC	CASSVTSNYGYTF
TRBV18	TRBD2	.	TRBJ2-2	TGTGCCAGCTCACCACTAGCGGGAGACACCGGGGAGCTGTTTTTT	CASSPLAGDTGELFF
TRBV6-5	.	.	TRBJ1-1	TGTGCCAGCAGTTACTCAGCGAACACTGAAGCTTTCTTT	CASSYSANTEAFF
TRBV30	.	.	TRBJ1-2	TGTGCCTGGAGTGCACCGGGGAGTGGCTACACCTTC	CAWSAPGSGYTF
TRBV19	.	.	TRBJ1-1	TGTGCCAGTAGTATTAGCAGCCTGAACACTGAAGCTTTCTTT	CASSISSLNTEAFF
TRBV6-5	.	.	TRBJ2-4	TGTGCCAGCAGTTACTCGAGGCAGCAAAACATTCAGTACTTC	CASSYSRQQNIQYF
TRBV5-4	.	few	TRBJ2-7	TGTGCCAGCAGCTTACGGACAGACTACGAGCAGTACTTC	CASSLRTDYEQYF